Shown below are 22 T cell receptor beta chains from a single sample sequenced in a study of blood T cell repertoires in COVID-19. This table comes from immunoSEQ multiplex PCR, and its TCRdb copy is limited to in-frame clones, with some not included. The sample carries some 340,000 clones, around four fifths recorded once. The sequenced sample consisted of peripheral blood. Receptors were obtained from a man aged 25 to 45 with active or convalescent COVID-19.

J is TRBJ2-3 and V is TRBV5-1; maybe TRBD1 (5 bases). There are 16 residues in the CDR3. Trimming stripped 0 bases from V and 1 base from J, with 12 bases between. CDR1 is SGHRS, CDR2 YFSETQ, per germline. CDR3 in amino acids: CASSLEAGMGTDTQYF. CDR3 DNA sequence: TGCGCCAGCAGCTTGGAGGCAGGGATGGGCACAGATACGCAGTATTTT.

V usage is TRBV27 and J usage is TRBJ1-2; unclear D gene. Between the trimmed V and J ends, which lost 5 bases and 4 bases, there was a span of 14 bases. Looked up from germline, CDR1 is MNHEY and CDR2 is SMNVEV (reference sequence). The CDR3 sequence is 14 residues long. The CDR3 loop reads CASSPRPGSYGYTF. Written as DNA, the CDR3 is TGTGCCAGCAGTCCCCGGCCGGGGAGCTATGGCTACACCTTC.

This clone was detected once. The chain is built from TRBV7-9 and TRBJ1-2, with TRBD1 matching 9 bases. CDR1 SEHNR and CDR2 FQNEAQ come from the germline V gene (reference sequence). The CDR3 has 14 residues. Losses at the gene ends were 2 bases for V and 6 bases for J; bases not matched to a gene: 4. CDR3 protein: CASSLPQGANGYTF. As DNA, the CDR3 is TGTGCCAGCAGCTTACCACAGGGGGCAAATGGCTACACCTTC. The full variable domain, rest sourced from reference TRBV7-9 and TRBJ1-2, is DTGVSQNPRHKITKRGQNVTFRCDPISEHNRLYWYRQTLGQGPEFLTYFQNEAQLEKSRLLSDRFSAERPKGSFSTLEIQRTEQGDSAMYLCASSLPQGANGYTFGSGTRLTVV.

CDR3 bases: TGTGCCAGCAGTGAATTAAAGTCTAGCGGGACCAATGAGCAGTTCTTC. Translation: CASSELKSSGTNEQFF. The gene calls are TRBV25-1 and TRBJ2-1; 9 bases fit TRBD2. J lost 6 bases, V lost 1 base, and 7 bases had no gene match. This CDR3 has 16 amino acids. The germline gives CDR1 MGHDK, CDR2 SYGVNS.

This rearrangement joins TRBV10-3 to TRBJ2-3, with 9 bases identical to TRBD2. With 6 bases clipped from V and 4 bases from J, the junction kept 5 bases outside the gene matches. Germline V lookup: CDR1 ENHRY, CDR2 SYGVKD. The CDR3 runs to 14 residues. CDR3 sequence: CAIREEREADTQYF. CDR3 DNA sequence: TGTGCCATCAGGGAGGAGCGGGAGGCAGATACGCAGTATTTT.

The CDR3 nucleotides are TGTGCCAGCAGCCTTGGGCCGAACACTGAAGCTTTCTTT. It encodes CASSLGPNTEAFF. This chain links TRBV6-5 with TRBJ1-1; D unclear. V lost 6 bases to trimming and J lost 1 base, with 9 bases between them. The CDR3 consists of 13 residues. Germline values: CDR1 MNHEY, CDR2 SVGAGI.

This CDR3 reads CASSALASGTDTQYF. The DNA for the CDR3 is TGTGCCAGCAGTGCGCTAGCCTCGGGCACAGATACGCAGTATTTT. This rearrangement joins TRBV2 to TRBJ2-3; the D gene is possibly TRBD2 (5 bases). The CDR3 consists of 15 residues. Looked up from germline, CDR1 is SNHLY and CDR2 is FYNNEI. The V end lost 4 bases, the J end lost 1 base, and 12 bases lay between the germline ends. Supplemented by reference TRBV2 and TRBJ2-3, the full variable domain reads EPEVTQTPSHQVTQMGQEVILRCVPISNHLYFYWYRQILGQKVEFLVSFYNNEISEKSEIFDDQFSVERPDGSNFTLKIRSTKLEDSAMYFCASSALASGTDTQYFGPGTRLTVL.

The chain combines TRBV5-6 with TRBJ2-2; 7 bases match TRBD2. This CDR3 contains 15 residues. The germline V gene has CDR1 SGHDT and CDR2 YYEEEE. V gave up 3 bases and J gave up 5 bases; unmatched junction bases: 7. DNA of the CDR3: TGTGCCAGCAGCTCAGGCCTGGGGGGGACCGGGGAGCTGTTTTTT. It is translated as CASSSGLGGTGELFF.

This chain's CDR3 is CASAQRGKLFF. CDR3 sequence (DNA): TGTGCCAGCGCCCAACGGGGAAAACTGTTTTTT. The chain uses TRBV7-2 and TRBJ1-4; D remains ambiguous. The CDR3 has 11 amino acids. Trimming shortened V by 8 bases and J by 10 bases, and 11 bases separated the two germline ends. Germline assignment: CDR1 SGHTA and CDR2 FQGNSA.

V gene TRBV6-1 combines with J gene TRBJ2-7, with 8 bases fitting TRBD1. Germline CDR1 reads MNHNS; CDR2 reads SASEGT. The CDR3 has 14 residues. The V gene end was trimmed by 2 bases and the J gene end by 6 bases; junction bases not matched to a gene: 6. This CDR3 is CASSEIQGAIEQYF. The CDR3, as DNA: TGTGCCAGCAGTGAAATCCAGGGGGCGATCGAGCAGTACTTC.

This clone was counted once. The chain has TRBV28 and TRBJ1-3, with D unclear. Germline lookup yields CDR1 MDHEN and CDR2 SYDVKM. The V and J ends lost 6 bases and 0 bases respectively, with 9 bases between them. The CDR3 is made up of 14 amino acids. The CDR3 bases are TGTGCCAGCAGAACTGCTAGCTCTGGAAACACCATATATTTT. It is translated as CASRTASSGNTIYF.

The rearrangement uses TRBV6-2 or TRBV6-3 and TRBJ1-1, with D possibly being TRBD1 (6 bases). Looked up from germline, CDR1 is MNHEY and CDR2 is SVGEGT. This CDR3 contains 16 residues. The V end was cut by 5 bases, the J end by 1 base, with 17 bases between. CDR3 protein: CASSLDSAFGNTEAFF. CDR3 bases: TGTGCCAGCAGTCTGGACAGCGCTTTTGGGAACACTGAAGCTTTCTTT.

Of note for this clone: Sequence at one end of the junction differs from germline and may be a read error. The chain joins TRBV6-2 or TRBV6-3 to TRBJ2-7; D gene unclear. CDR3 length equals 13 residues. Germline V gene data show CDR1 as MNHEY and CDR2 as SVGEGT. The CDR3 here is CASSLSVSSEQYF. The CDR3 bases are TGTGCCAGCAGTTTGAGCGTGTCCTCCGAGCAGTACTTC.

The V and J genes are TRBV24-1 and TRBJ2-1; weak D call: TRBD2 (7 bases). The CDR3 has 16 residues. Trimming left V 3 bases short and J 8 bases short, with 19 bases between. The germline CDR1 and CDR2 sequences are KGHDR and SFDVKD. DNA of the CDR3: TGTGCCACCAGTGATCTGGGGGGGGCCTCAAGCGATGAGCAGTTCTTC. Residues: CATSDLGGASSDEQFF.

The rearrangement links TRBV15 to TRBJ2-1; D ambiguous. The CDR3 consists of 15 residues. Germline lookup yields CDR1 LNHNV and CDR2 YYDKDF (reference sequence). Trimming pared 0 bases from V and 3 bases from J, leaving 9 bases between. The CDR3 DNA follows: TGTGCCACCAGCAGAGAGCTATCCCTCTACAATGAGCAGTTCTTC. As protein: CATSRELSLYNEQFF.

The gene calls are TRBV5-1 and TRBJ2-7; 9 bases align to TRBD1. With 4 bases clipped from V and 4 bases from J, the junction kept 12 bases outside the gene matches. From germline, CDR1 is SGHRS and CDR2 YFSETQ. This CDR3 spans 16 amino acids. In DNA form, the CDR3 reads TGCGCCAGCAGCAAGAAGGACAGGGGTGGATTGTACGAGCAGTACTTC. Its translation: CASSKKDRGGLYEQYF.

This sequence joins TRBV19 and TRBJ1-5, with TRBD1 identical over 8 bases. Germline V gene sequence: CDR1 LNHDA, CDR2 SQIVND (reference sequence). This CDR3 is built from 13 residues. V was clipped by 6 bases and J by 7 bases; unmatched bases: 5. CDR3 protein: CASSLTGVQPQHF. The CDR3 coding sequence is TGTGCCAGTAGCTTGACAGGGGTCCAGCCCCAGCATTTT.

The V and J genes are TRBV6-1 and TRBJ1-3, with D possibly matching TRBD1 (5 bases). Trimming cost V 2 bases and J 4 bases, with 12 bases left between them. Looked up from germline, CDR1 is MNHNS and CDR2 is SASEGT. This CDR3 spans 15 amino acids. CDR3: CASSEMAGEGNTIYF. CDR3 sequence (DNA): TGTGCCAGCAGTGAAATGGCGGGGGAAGGAAACACCATATATTTT.

The genes are TRBV19 and TRBJ1-5; maybe TRBD1 (5 bases). Trimming shortened V by 6 bases and J by 3 bases, and 12 bases separated the two germline ends. CDR3 length: 14 amino acids. CDR1 is LNHDA and CDR2 is SQIVND in the germline V gene (reference sequence). The CDR3 is CASSSRGINQPQHF. The CDR3 nucleotides are TGTGCCAGTAGCTCTCGGGGGATCAATCAGCCCCAGCATTTT.

V and J are TRBV7-3 and TRBJ2-5; perhaps TRBD2 as D (5 bases). CDR3 length: 13 residues. The V gene lost 5 bases and the J gene lost 3 bases, with 10 bases spanning the gap. Per the germline V gene, CDR1 is SGHTA and CDR2 is FQGTGA. CDR3 sequence reads: CASSTDWEETQYF. The CDR3 nucleotides are TGTGCCAGCAGCACGGACTGGGAAGAGACCCAGTACTTC.

J is TRBJ2-3 and V is TRBV4-3, with a possible D match to TRBD2 (5 bases). The CDR3 spans 16 residues. Looked up from germline, CDR1 is LGHNA and CDR2 is YSLEER. The ends were cut back, 0 bases at V and 4 bases at J, with 14 bases in the middle. The CDR3 DNA reads TGCGCCAGCAGCCAAGAATCTGCGGGTGGGCCAGATACGCAGTATTTT. This sequence encodes CASSQESAGGPDTQYF.

This chain links TRBV12-3 or TRBV12-4 with TRBJ2-3; 7 positions agree with TRBD2. The CDR3 contains 12 residues. The CDR3 coding sequence is TGTGGATCTAGCGGCCCTGGAGATACGCAGTATTTT. Protein: CGSSGPGDTQYF.